This T cell receptor beta chain came from a study of graft-versus-host responses after intestinal transplantation. Study overall: Transplants were multivisceral, liver-intestinal, or isolated intestinal. The whole recipient group had anti-thymocyte globulin induction followed by tacrolimus and steroids for roughly 3 years. Study-wide points: Some GvH clones were seen earlier in gut or blood, suggesting intestinal origin. Individuals carrying graft-donor T cell macrochimerism showed high graft-versus-host to host-versus-graft clonal ratios in allografts.

About this clone itself: Its antigen is still unknown. The same CDR3 also results from other DNA sequences found in this sample.

Some clones are missing from TCRdb's copy, which holds only in-frame ones; the method was immunoSEQ multiplex PCR. Of about 89,000 clones detected, approximately 94% appear once; the ten largest clones hold 1.5% to 2%. V was pared by 4 bases and J by 9 bases, with 18 bases between. Per the germline V gene, CDR1 is MNHEY and CDR2 is SMNVEV (reference sequence). This CDR3 is built from 14 residues. The chain joins TRBV27 to TRBJ1-1; the D is unclear. This receptor was identified in a human donor who received an intestinal transplant. Sequenced material: unstimulated CD8+ T cells sorted from spleen or lymph node cells, taken before intestinal transplant. This chain's CDR3 is CASSSPTSINKAFF. Here the CDR3 DNA reads TGTGCCAGCAGTTCCCCTACCTCAATTAATAAAGCTTTCTTT.